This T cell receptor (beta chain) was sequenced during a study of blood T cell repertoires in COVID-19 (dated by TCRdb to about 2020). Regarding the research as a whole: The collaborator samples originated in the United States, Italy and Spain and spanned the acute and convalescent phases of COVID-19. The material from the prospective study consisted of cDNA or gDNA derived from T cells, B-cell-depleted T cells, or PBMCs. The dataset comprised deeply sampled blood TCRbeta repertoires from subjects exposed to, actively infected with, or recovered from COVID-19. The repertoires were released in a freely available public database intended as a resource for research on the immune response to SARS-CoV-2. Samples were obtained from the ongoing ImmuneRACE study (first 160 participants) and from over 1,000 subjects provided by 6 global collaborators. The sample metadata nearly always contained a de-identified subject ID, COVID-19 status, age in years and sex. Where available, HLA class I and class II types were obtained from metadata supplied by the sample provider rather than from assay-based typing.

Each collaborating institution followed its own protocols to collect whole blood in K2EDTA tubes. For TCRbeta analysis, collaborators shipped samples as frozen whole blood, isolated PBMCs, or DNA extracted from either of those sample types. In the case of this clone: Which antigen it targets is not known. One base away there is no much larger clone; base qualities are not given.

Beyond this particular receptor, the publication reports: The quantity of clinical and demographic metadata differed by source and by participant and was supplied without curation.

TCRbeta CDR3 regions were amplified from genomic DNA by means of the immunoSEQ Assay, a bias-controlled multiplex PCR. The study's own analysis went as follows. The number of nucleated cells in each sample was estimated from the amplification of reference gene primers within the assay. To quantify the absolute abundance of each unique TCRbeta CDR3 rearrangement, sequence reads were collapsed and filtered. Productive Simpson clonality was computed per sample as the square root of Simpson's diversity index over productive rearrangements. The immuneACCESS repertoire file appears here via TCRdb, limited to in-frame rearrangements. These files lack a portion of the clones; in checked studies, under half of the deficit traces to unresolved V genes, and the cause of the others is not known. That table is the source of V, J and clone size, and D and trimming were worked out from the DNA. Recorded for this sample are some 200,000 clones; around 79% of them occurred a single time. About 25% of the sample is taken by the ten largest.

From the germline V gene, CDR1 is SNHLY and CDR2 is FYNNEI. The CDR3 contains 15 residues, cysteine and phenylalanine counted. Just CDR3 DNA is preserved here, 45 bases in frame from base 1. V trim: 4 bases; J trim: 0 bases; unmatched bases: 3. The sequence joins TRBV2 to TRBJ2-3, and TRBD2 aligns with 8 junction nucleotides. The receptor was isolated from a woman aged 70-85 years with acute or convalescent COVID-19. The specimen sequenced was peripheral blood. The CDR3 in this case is CASSAAGGSTDTQYF. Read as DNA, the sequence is TGTGCCAGCAGTGCTGCGGGAGGAAGCACAGATACGCAGTATTTT.